Each of the 15 T cell receptor beta chains below was sequenced from the same sample in a study of vaccination and CD4 T cells after COVID-19. Noted treatment: roughly nine-day PBMC culture with coronavirus spike peptide pools or control peptides (ViraFEST assay). The Oncomine TCR Beta short-read assay was applied to DNA of cultured CD4+ T cells. Via MiXCR, TCRdb re-called the PCR reads, giving one row per CDR3 protein. The sample yields 19,000 or so distinct CDR3 sequences, less than 70% seen once. The antigens of these receptors remain unknown. Material for sequencing was CD4+ T cells from blood, cultured in vitro. Receptors originate from a human donor who had recovered from COVID-19.

CDR3 sequence (DNA): TGTGCCTGTATATGGACTCGCGGCACAGATACGCAGTATTTT. Translated, it gives CACIWTRGTDTQYF. The rearrangement joins TRBV30 to TRBJ2-3; maybe TRBD2 (5 bases). V was trimmed by 6 bases and J by 1 base, leaving 14 bases between them. Germline V gene lookup returns CDR1 GTSNPN and CDR2 SVGIG (reference sequence). This CDR3 has 14 amino acids.

The V and J genes are TRBV19 and TRBJ2-7, with D unclear. The CDR3 is 15 residues long. V lost 1 base, J lost 0 bases, and 10 bases lay in between. From germline, CDR1 is LNHDA and CDR2 SQIVND (reference sequence). In DNA form, the CDR3 reads TGTGCCAGTAGTATAGGCGCAGGCATCTCCTACGAGCAGTACTTC. This sequence encodes CASSIGAGISYEQYF.

This chain connects TRBV11-1 to TRBJ2-3; D possibly corresponds to TRBD2 (6 bases). Germline CDR1 SGHAT, CDR2 FQDESV (reference sequence). This CDR3 spans 17 amino acids. V lost 4 bases and J 6 bases, leaving 23 bases between the germline ends. CDR3 protein: CASSSGWLASQKDTQYF. Here the CDR3 DNA reads TGTGCCAGCAGCTCAGGATGGCTAGCGTCCCAAAAGGATACGCAGTATTTT.

J is TRBJ2-2 and V is TRBV6-1, with D uncertain. The V gene lost 6 bases and the J gene lost 0 bases, with 11 bases spanning the gap. The CDR3 extends over 15 amino acids. The V gene's germline CDR1 is MNHNS and CDR2 SASEGT. CDR3 nucleotide sequence: TGTGCCAGCAGCCCGACACATACGAACACCGGGGAGCTGTTTTTT. It translates to CASSPTHTNTGELFF.

CDR3 nucleotide sequence: TGTGCCAGCAGCTTGTTACCACAGCTCGCGAACACTGAAGCTTTCTTT. As protein: CASSLLPQLANTEAFF. V usage is TRBV5-6 and J usage is TRBJ1-1; D is undetermined. Trimming took 1 base from V and 1 from J, leaving 14 bases between them. The CDR3 sequence is 16 residues long. Germline CDR1 SGHDT, CDR2 YYEEEE.

This chain joins TRBV7-9 and TRBJ2-2, with 9 bases aligning to TRBD2. J was trimmed by 4 bases and V by 2 bases; bases with no gene match: 5. There are 16 residues in the CDR3. The germline CDR1 and CDR2 sequences are SEHNR and FQNEAQ (reference sequence). In DNA, the CDR3 is TGTGCCAGCAGCTTATGGGTTAGCGGGAGCACCGGGGAGCTGTTTTTT. Translating gives CASSLWVSGSTGELFF.

The CDR3 DNA reads as TGTGCCAGCAGCGTACGGACAGGGCCCTACAATGAGCAGTTCTTC. Protein sequence: CASSVRTGPYNEQFF. The V gene is TRBV9, the J gene TRBJ2-1; 8 positions match TRBD1. V was pared by 1 base and J by 2 bases, with 2 bases of the junction left unmatched. Germline values: CDR1 SGDLS, CDR2 YYNGEE. The CDR3 runs to 15 residues.

On this clonotype: Mismatch with germline at one junction end may stem from a read error. The chain uses TRBV7-9 and TRBJ1-5, with D tentatively TRBD1 (5 bases). The germline V gene encodes CDR1 SEHNR and CDR2 FQNEAQ (reference sequence). This CDR3 is built from 13 residues. CDR3 protein: CASSSGGAEPQHF. CDR3 nucleotide sequence: TGCGCCAGCAGCTCGGGAGGGGCAGAGCCCCAGCATTTT.

The chain combines TRBV20-1 with TRBJ1-6, with D unclear. This CDR3 spans 14 amino acids. Trimming removed 4 bases from V and 0 bases from J, with 7 bases in between. Germline-derived CDR1 and CDR2 are DFQATT and SNEGSKA (reference sequence). The DNA of the CDR3 is TGCAGTGCTATGGTCAGCTCCTATAATTCACCCCTCCACTTT. This codes for CSAMVSSYNSPLHF.

J is TRBJ2-3 and V is TRBV27; the D is unclear. CDR3 length equals 13 residues. Per the germline V gene, CDR1 is MNHEY and CDR2 is SMNVEV (reference sequence). V dropped 6 bases and J dropped 0 bases, with 7 bases sitting between them. CDR3 in DNA: TGTGCCAGCAGAGATTTCAGCACAGATACGCAGTATTTT. Translation gives CASRDFSTDTQYF.

This chain uses TRBV20-1 with TRBJ2-4; 8 nucleotides match TRBD1. Germline CDR1 reads DFQATT; CDR2 reads SNEGSKA (reference sequence). Losses at the gene ends were 6 bases for V and 6 bases for J; bases not matched to a gene: 10. The CDR3 is 14 residues long. The CDR3 loop reads CSAETGEYVNIQYF. CDR3 nucleotide sequence: TGCAGTGCCGAGACAGGGGAGTATGTAAACATTCAGTACTTC.

This chain uses TRBV5-6 with TRBJ1-1; D possibly corresponds to TRBD1 (5 bases). Germline V gene data show CDR1 as SGHDT and CDR2 as YYEEEE. This CDR3 has 15 amino acids. The V and J ends lost 3 bases and 5 bases respectively, with 17 bases between them. The CDR3 sequence is CASSSVTAGHTEAFF. In DNA, the CDR3 is TGTGCCAGCAGCTCGGTCACGGCAGGGCATACTGAAGCTTTCTTT.

This clonotype was detected a few times. The chain combines TRBV7-9 with TRBJ2-7; D ambiguous. Trimming took 6 bases from V and 5 from J, leaving 11 bases between them. The CDR3 totals 12 residues. Looked up from germline, CDR1 is SEHNR and CDR2 is FQNEAQ (reference sequence). The CDR3 region is CASSFRRDEQYF. The DNA of the CDR3 is TGTGCCAGCAGTTTCCGCCGGGACGAGCAGTACTTC.

This clonotype was counted between two and nine times. The CDR3 nucleotides read TGTGCCAGCAGCTTAGACGGACAGCACTATGGCTACACCTTC. Amino acid sequence: CASSLDGQHYGYTF. The chain is built from TRBV11-3 and TRBJ1-2; D may be TRBD1 (6 bases). CDR1 is SGHNT and CDR2 is YENEEA in the germline V gene. The length of the CDR3 is 14 residues. Deletions cut 0 bases from V and 3 bases from J, with 8 bases between.

As for this clonotype: At one boundary the junction diverges from the germline segment, which might be a read error. The chain links TRBV4-1 to TRBJ2-7; unclear D gene. CDR3 length: 11 residues. Germline lookup yields CDR1 MGHRA and CDR2 YSYEKL. The CDR3 reads CASSHSDEQYF. The CDR3, as DNA: TGCGCCAGCAGCCACTCCGACGAGCAGTACTTC.